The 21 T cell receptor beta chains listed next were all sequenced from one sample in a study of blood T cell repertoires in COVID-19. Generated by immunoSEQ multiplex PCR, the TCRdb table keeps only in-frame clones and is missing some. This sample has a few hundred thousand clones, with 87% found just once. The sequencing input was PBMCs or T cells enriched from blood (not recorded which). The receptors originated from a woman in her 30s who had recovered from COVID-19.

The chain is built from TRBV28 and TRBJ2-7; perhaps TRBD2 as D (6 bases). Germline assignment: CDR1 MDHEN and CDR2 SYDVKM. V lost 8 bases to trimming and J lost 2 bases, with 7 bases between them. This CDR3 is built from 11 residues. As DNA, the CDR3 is TGTGCCAGCGGGAGGCCCTACGAGCAGTACTTC. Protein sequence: CASGRPYEQYF.

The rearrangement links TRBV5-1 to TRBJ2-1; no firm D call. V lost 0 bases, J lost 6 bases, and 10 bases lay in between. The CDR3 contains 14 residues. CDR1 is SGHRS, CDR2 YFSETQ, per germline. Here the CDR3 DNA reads TGCGCCAGCAGCTTGGCTCCCCCCTCCAATGAGCAGTTCTTC. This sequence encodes CASSLAPPSNEQFF.

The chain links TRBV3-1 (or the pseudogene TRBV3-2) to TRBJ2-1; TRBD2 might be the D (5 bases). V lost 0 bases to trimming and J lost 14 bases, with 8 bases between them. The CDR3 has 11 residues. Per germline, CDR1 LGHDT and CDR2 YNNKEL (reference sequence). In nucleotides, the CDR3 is TGTGCCAGCAGCCAAGAGGCTAGCAAGTTCTTC. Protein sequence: CASSQEASKFF.

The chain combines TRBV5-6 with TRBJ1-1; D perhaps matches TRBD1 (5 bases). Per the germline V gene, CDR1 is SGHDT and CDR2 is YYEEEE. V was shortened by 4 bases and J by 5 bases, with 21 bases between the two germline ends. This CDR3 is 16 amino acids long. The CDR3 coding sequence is TGTGCCAGCAGCGGGTGGGTGGCAGGGCTATTGACTGAAGCTTTCTTT. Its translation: CASSGWVAGLLTEAFF.

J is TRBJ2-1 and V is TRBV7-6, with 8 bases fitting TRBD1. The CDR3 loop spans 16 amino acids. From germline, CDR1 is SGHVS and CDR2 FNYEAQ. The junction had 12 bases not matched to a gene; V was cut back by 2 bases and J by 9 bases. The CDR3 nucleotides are TGTGCCAGCAGCTTAAGGTCCGGACAGGGACCGGGTGAGCAGTTCTTC. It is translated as CASSLRSGQGPGEQFF.

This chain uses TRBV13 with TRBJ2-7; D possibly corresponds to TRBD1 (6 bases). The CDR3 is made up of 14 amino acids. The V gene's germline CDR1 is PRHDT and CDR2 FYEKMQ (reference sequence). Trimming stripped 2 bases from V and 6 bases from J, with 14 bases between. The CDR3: CASSLTGLGAEQYF. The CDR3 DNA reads TGTGCCAGCAGCTTAACCGGGCTGGGGGCCGAGCAGTACTTC.

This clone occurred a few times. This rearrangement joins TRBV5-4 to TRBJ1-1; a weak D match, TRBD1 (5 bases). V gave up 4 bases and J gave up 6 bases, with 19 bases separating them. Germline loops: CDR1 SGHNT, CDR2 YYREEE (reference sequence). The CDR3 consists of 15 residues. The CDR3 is CASSPEEGLRAEAFF. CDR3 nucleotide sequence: TGTGCCAGCAGCCCAGAGGAGGGGCTCAGGGCTGAAGCTTTCTTT.

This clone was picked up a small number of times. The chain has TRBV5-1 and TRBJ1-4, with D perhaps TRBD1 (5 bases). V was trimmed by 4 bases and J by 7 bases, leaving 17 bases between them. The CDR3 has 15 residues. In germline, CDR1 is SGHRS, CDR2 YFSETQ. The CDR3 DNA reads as TGCGCCAGCAGCCCGGTCGGGGGGGGAAGTGAAAAACTGTTTTTT. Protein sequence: CASSPVGGGSEKLFF.

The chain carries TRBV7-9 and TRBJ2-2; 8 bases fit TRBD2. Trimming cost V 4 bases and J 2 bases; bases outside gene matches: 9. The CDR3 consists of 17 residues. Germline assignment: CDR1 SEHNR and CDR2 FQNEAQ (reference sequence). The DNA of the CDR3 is TGTGCCAGCAGCTCGACTAGCGCCGGTTCAAACACCGGGGAGCTGTTTTTT. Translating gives CASSSTSAGSNTGELFF.

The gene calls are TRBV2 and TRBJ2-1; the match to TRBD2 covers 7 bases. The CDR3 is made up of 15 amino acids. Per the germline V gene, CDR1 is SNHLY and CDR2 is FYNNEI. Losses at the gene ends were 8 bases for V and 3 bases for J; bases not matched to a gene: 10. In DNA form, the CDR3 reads TGTGCCAGCTTTCCTCCGGCGGGAGTCTACAATGAGCAGTTCTTC. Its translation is CASFPPAGVYNEQFF.

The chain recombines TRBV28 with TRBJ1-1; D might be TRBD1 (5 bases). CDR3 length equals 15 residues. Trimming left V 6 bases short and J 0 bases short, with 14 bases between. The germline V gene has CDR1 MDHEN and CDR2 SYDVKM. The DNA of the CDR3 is TGTGCCAGCAGAGCGGGGGGGACGGTGAACACTGAAGCTTTCTTT. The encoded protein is CASRAGGTVNTEAFF.

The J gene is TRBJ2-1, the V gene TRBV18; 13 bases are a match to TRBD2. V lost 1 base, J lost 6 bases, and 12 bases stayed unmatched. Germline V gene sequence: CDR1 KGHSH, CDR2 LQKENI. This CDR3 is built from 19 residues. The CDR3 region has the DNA TGTGCCAGCTCACCACAACTAGCGGGAGGGCCGCTACCTGGCAATGAGCAGTTCTTC. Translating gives CASSPQLAGGPLPGNEQFF.

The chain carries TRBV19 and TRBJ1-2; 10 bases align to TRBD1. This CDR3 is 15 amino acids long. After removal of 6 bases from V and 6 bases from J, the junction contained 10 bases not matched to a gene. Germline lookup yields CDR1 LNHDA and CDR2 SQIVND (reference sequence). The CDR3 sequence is CASSYSGQGSNGYTF. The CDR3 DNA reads TGTGCCAGTAGCTATTCGGGACAGGGGAGCAATGGCTACACCTTC.

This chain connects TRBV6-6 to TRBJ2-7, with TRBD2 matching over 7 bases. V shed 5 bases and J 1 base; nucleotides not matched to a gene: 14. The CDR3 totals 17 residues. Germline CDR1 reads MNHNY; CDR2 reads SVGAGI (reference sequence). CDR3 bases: TGTGCCAGCAGTCCCCCAACTTCGGGAGGACTTTCCTACGAGCAGTACTTC. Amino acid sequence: CASSPPTSGGLSYEQYF.

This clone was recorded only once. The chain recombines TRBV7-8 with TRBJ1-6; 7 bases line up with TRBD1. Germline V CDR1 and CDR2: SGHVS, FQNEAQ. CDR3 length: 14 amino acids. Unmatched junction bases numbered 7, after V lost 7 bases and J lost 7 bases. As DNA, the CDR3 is TGTGCCAGCATCCAGGGGGTAACGAATTCACCCCTCCACTTT. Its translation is CASIQGVTNSPLHF. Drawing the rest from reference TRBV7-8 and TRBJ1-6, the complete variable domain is GAGVSQSPRYKVAKRGQDVALRCDPISGHVSLFWYQQALGQGPEFLTYFQNEAQLDKSGLPSDRFFAERPEGSVSTLKIQRTQQEDSAVYLCASIQGVTNSPLHFGNGTRLTVT.

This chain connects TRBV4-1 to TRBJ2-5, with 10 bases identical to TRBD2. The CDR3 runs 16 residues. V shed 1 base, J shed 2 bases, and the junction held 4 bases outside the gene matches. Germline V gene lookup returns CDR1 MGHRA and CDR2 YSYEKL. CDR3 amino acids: CASSQGLAGLQETQYF. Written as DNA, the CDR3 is TGCGCCAGCAGCCAAGGACTAGCGGGCCTACAAGAGACCCAGTACTTC.

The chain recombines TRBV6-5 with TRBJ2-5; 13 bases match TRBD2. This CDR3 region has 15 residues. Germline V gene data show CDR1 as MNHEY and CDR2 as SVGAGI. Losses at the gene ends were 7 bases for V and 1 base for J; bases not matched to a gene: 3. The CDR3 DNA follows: TGTGCCAGCACCAGACTAGCGGGGGGCCAAGAGACCCAGTACTTC. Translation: CASTRLAGGQETQYF.

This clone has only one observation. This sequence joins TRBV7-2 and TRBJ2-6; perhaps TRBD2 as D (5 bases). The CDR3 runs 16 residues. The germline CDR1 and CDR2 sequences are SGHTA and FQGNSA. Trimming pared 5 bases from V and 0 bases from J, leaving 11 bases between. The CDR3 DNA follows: TGTGCCAGCAGCCCTTCGGGGTTCTCTGGGGCCAACGTCCTGACTTTC. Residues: CASSPSGFSGANVLTF.

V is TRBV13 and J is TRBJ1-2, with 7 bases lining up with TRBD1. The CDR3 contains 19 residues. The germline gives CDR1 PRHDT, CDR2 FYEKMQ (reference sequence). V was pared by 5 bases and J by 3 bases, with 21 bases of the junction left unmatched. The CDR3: CASSAPPQLDRRTDYGYTF. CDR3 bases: TGTGCCAGCAGCGCCCCTCCTCAGCTGGACAGGCGCACGGACTATGGCTACACCTTC.

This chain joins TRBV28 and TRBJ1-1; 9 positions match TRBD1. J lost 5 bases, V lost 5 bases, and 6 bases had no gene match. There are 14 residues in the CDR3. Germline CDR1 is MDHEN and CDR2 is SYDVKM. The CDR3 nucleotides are TGTGCCAGCAGTCTACAGGGGGCTAGGACTGAAGCTTTCTTT. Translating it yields CASSLQGARTEAFF.

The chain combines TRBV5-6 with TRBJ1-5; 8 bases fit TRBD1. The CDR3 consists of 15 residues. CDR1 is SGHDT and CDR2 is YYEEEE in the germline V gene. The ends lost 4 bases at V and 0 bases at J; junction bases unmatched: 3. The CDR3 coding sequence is TGTGCCAGCAGCCGTGGACAGGGTAGCAATCAGCCCCAGCATTTT. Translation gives CASSRGQGSNQPQHF.